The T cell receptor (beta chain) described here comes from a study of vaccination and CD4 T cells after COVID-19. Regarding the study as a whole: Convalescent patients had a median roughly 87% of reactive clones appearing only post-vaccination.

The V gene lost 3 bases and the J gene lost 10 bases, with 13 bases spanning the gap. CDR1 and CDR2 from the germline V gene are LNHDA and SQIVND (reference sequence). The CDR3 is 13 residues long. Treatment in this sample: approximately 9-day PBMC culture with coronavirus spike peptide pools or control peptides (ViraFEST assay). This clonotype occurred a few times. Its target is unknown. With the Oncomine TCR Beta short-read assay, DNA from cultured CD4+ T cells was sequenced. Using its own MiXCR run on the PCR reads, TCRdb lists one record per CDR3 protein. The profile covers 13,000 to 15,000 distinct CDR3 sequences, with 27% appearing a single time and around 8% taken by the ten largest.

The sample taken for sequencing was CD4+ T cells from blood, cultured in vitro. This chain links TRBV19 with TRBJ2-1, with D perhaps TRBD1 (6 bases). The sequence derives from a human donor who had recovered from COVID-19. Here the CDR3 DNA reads TGTGCCAGTAGTATCCGATACAGGGAGGAGCAGTTCTTC. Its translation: CASSIRYREEQFF.